This T cell receptor (beta chain) emerged from a study of blood T cells in healthy people across ages. V lost 2 bases, J lost 0 bases, and 19 bases lay in between. The CDR3 is 18 residues long. Germline V CDR1 and CDR2: SGHRS, YFSETQ. Sample-barcoded 5' priming and a J-beta primer mix drove a second PCR of roughly 7 to 11 cycles. TCRdb fed the 5' RACE reads into MiXCR, producing one record per CDR3 protein. The table has some 1.7 million distinct CDR3 sequences, roughly 27% seen once. The study drew donors from healthy Caucasian individuals in Russia aged roughly 6 to 90. The authors isolated at least 6 million PBMCs per sample.

The chain is built from TRBV5-1 and TRBJ2-3; D possibly matches TRBD1 or TRBD2 (6 bases each). Sequencing was performed on blood. The TCR comes from a woman aged 25 to 39 in good health. The CDR3 sequence is CASSFGSSGGGSTDTQYF. The CDR3 region has the DNA TGCGCCAGCAGCTTCGGGTCCTCCGGAGGGGGGAGCACAGATACGCAGTATTTT. The whole variable domain, filled in from reference TRBV5-1 and TRBJ2-3, reads KAGVTQTPRYLIKTRGQQVTLSCSPISGHRSVSWYQQTPGQGLQFLFEYFSETQRNKGNFPGRFSGRQFSNSRSEMNVSTLELGDSALYLCASSFGSSGGGSTDTQYFGPGTRLTVL.